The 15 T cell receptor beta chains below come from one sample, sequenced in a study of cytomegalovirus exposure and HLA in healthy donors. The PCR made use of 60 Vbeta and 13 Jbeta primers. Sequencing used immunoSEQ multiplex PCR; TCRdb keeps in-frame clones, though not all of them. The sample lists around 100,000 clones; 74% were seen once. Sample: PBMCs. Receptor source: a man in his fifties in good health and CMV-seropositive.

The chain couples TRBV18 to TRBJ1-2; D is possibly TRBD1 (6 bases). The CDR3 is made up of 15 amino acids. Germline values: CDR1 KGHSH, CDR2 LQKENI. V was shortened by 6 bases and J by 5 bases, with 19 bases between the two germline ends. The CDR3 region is CASSPPDRRYYGYTF. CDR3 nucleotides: TGTGCCAGCTCCCCTCCCGACAGGAGATATTATGGCTACACCTTC.

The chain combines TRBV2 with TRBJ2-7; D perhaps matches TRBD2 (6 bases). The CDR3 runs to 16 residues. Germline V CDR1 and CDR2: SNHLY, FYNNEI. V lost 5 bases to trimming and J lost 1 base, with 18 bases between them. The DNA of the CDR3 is TGTGCCAGCAGTTTGGGAGGAGGGTCCGGGTCCTACGAGCAGTACTTC. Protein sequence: CASSLGGGSGSYEQYF. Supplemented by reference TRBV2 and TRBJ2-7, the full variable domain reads EPEVTQTPSHQVTQMGQEVILRCVPISNHLYFYWYRQILGQKVEFLVSFYNNEISEKSEIFDDQFSVERPDGSNFTLKIRSTKLEDSAMYFCASSLGGGSGSYEQYFGPGTRLTVT.

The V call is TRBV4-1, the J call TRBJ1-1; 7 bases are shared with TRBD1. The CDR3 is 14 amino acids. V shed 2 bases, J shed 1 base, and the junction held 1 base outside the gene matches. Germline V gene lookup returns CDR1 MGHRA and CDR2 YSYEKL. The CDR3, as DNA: TGCGCCAGCAGCCAACGGACAGGGAACACTGAAGCTTTCTTT. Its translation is CASSQRTGNTEAFF.

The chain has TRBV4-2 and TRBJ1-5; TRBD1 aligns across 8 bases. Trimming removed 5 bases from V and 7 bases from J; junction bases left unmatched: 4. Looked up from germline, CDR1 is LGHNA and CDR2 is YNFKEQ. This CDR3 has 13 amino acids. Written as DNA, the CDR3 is TGTGCCAGCAGCTCGAACAGGGGGCAGCCCCAGCATTTT. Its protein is CASSSNRGQPQHF.

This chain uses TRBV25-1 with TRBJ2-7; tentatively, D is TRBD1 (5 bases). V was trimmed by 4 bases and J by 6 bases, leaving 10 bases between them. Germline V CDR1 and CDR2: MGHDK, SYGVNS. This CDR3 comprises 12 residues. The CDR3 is CASSADRGEQYF. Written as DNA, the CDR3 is TGTGCCAGCAGTGCAGACAGAGGCGAGCAGTACTTC.

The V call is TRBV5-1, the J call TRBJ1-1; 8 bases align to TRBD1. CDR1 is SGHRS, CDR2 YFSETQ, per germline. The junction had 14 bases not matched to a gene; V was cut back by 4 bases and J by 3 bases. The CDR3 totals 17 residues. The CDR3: CASSAGTGLGVDTEAFF. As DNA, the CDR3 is TGCGCCAGCAGCGCGGGGACAGGTTTGGGGGTGGACACTGAAGCTTTCTTT.

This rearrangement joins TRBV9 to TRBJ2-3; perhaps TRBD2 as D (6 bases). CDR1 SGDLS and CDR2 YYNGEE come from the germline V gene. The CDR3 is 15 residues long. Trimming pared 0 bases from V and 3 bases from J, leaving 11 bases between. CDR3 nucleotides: TGTGCCAGCAGCGTAGATGGCGGGATGACAGATACGCAGTATTTT. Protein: CASSVDGGMTDTQYF.

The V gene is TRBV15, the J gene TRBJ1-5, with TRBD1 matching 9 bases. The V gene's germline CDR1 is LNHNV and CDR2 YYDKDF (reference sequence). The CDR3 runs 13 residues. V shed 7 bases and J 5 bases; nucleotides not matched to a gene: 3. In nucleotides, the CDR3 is TGTGCCACCAAGCGGACAGGGGATCAGCCCCAGCATTTT. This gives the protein CATKRTGDQPQHF.

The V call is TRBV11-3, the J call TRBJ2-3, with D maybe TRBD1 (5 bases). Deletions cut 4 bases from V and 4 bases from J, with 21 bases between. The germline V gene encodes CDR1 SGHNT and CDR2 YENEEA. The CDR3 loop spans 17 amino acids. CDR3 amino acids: CASSSGAAGSEADTQYF. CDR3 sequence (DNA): TGTGCCAGCAGCTCTGGGGCCGCAGGGTCAGAGGCAGATACGCAGTATTTT.

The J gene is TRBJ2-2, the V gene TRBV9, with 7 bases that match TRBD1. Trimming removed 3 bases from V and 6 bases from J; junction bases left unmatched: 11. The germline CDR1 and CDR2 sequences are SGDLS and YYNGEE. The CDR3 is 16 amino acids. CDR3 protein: CASSALQGLSAGELFF. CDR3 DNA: TGTGCCAGCAGCGCGCTACAGGGGTTATCGGCCGGGGAGCTGTTTTTT.

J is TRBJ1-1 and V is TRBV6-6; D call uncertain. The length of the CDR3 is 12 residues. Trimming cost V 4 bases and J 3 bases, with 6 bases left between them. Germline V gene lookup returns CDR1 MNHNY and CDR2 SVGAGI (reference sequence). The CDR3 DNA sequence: TGTGCCAGCAGTTCTCGGGACACTGAAGCTTTCTTT. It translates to CASSSRDTEAFF.

In nucleotides, the CDR3 is TGTGCCAGCAGTGTCCTGACAGGGCGCGGGACCGGGGAGCTGTTTTTT. Its translation: CASSVLTGRGTGELFF. The J gene is TRBJ2-2, the V gene TRBV25-1, with 7 bases fitting TRBD1. The CDR3 spans 16 residues. Germline CDR1 is MGHDK and CDR2 is SYGVNS. V was clipped by 4 bases and J by 5 bases; unmatched bases: 10.

The CDR3 coding sequence is TGTGCCAGCAGCCCTTTAGGAGCGGAAGAGACCCAGTACTTC. It specifies CASSPLGAEETQYF. V gene TRBV5-6 combines with J gene TRBJ2-5, with D possibly matching TRBD2 (5 bases). Trimming shortened V by 4 bases and J by 3 bases, and 13 bases separated the two germline ends. CDR1 and CDR2 from the germline V gene are SGHDT and YYEEEE. The CDR3 contains 14 residues. The variable domain in full, with the rest retrieved from reference TRBV5-6 and TRBJ2-5, is DAGVTQSPTHLIKTRGQQVTLRCSPKSGHDTVSWYQQALGQGPQFIFQYYEEEERQRGNFPDRFSGHQFPNYSSELNVNALLLGDSALYLCASSPLGAEETQYFGPGTRLLVL.

The CDR3 DNA is TGTGCCAGCAGCTTAGACAGATACTACGAGCAGTACTTC. Its translation is CASSLDRYYEQYF. The chain is built from TRBV7-2 and TRBJ2-7; no definite D call. Looked up from germline, CDR1 is SGHTA and CDR2 is FQGNSA. This CDR3 contains 13 residues. The ends were cut back, 1 base at V and 3 bases at J, with 7 bases in the middle.

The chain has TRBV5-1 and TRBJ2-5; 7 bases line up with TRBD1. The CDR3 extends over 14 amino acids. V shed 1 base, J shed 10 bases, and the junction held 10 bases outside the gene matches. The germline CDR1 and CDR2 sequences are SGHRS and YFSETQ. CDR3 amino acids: CASSLKPTGTGQYF. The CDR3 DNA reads TGCGCCAGCAGCTTGAAACCGACAGGGACGGGCCAGTACTTC.